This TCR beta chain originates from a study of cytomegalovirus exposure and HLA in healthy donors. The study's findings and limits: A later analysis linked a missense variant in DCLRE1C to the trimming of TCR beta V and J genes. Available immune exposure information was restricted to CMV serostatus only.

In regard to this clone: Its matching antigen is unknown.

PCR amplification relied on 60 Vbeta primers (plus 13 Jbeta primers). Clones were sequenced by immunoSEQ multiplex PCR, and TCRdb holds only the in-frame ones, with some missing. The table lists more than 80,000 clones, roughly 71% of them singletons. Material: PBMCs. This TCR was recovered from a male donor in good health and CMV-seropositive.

Written as DNA, the CDR3 is TGTGCCAGCAACCCCAGAGGTGAAAAACTGTTTTTT. It specifies CASNPRGEKLFF. This sequence joins TRBV28 and TRBJ1-4; D remains unclear. The germline V and J ends were trimmed by 7 bases and 7 bases, with 10 bases remaining between them. Germline V CDR1 and CDR2: MDHEN, SYDVKM. The length of the CDR3 is 12 residues.